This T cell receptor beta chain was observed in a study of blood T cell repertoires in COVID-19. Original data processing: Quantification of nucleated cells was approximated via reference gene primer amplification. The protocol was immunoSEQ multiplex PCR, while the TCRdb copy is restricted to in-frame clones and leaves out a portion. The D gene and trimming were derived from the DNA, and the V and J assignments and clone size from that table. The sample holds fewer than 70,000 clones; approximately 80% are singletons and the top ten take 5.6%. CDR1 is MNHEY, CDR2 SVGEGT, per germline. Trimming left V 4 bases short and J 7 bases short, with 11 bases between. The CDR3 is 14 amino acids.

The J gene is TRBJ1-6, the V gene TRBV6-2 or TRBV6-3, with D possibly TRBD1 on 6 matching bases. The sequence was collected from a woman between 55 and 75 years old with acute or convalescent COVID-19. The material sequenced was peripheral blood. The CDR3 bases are TGTGCCAGCAGTTGGATTACAGGGAATTCACCCCTCCACTTT. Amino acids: CASSWITGNSPLHF.